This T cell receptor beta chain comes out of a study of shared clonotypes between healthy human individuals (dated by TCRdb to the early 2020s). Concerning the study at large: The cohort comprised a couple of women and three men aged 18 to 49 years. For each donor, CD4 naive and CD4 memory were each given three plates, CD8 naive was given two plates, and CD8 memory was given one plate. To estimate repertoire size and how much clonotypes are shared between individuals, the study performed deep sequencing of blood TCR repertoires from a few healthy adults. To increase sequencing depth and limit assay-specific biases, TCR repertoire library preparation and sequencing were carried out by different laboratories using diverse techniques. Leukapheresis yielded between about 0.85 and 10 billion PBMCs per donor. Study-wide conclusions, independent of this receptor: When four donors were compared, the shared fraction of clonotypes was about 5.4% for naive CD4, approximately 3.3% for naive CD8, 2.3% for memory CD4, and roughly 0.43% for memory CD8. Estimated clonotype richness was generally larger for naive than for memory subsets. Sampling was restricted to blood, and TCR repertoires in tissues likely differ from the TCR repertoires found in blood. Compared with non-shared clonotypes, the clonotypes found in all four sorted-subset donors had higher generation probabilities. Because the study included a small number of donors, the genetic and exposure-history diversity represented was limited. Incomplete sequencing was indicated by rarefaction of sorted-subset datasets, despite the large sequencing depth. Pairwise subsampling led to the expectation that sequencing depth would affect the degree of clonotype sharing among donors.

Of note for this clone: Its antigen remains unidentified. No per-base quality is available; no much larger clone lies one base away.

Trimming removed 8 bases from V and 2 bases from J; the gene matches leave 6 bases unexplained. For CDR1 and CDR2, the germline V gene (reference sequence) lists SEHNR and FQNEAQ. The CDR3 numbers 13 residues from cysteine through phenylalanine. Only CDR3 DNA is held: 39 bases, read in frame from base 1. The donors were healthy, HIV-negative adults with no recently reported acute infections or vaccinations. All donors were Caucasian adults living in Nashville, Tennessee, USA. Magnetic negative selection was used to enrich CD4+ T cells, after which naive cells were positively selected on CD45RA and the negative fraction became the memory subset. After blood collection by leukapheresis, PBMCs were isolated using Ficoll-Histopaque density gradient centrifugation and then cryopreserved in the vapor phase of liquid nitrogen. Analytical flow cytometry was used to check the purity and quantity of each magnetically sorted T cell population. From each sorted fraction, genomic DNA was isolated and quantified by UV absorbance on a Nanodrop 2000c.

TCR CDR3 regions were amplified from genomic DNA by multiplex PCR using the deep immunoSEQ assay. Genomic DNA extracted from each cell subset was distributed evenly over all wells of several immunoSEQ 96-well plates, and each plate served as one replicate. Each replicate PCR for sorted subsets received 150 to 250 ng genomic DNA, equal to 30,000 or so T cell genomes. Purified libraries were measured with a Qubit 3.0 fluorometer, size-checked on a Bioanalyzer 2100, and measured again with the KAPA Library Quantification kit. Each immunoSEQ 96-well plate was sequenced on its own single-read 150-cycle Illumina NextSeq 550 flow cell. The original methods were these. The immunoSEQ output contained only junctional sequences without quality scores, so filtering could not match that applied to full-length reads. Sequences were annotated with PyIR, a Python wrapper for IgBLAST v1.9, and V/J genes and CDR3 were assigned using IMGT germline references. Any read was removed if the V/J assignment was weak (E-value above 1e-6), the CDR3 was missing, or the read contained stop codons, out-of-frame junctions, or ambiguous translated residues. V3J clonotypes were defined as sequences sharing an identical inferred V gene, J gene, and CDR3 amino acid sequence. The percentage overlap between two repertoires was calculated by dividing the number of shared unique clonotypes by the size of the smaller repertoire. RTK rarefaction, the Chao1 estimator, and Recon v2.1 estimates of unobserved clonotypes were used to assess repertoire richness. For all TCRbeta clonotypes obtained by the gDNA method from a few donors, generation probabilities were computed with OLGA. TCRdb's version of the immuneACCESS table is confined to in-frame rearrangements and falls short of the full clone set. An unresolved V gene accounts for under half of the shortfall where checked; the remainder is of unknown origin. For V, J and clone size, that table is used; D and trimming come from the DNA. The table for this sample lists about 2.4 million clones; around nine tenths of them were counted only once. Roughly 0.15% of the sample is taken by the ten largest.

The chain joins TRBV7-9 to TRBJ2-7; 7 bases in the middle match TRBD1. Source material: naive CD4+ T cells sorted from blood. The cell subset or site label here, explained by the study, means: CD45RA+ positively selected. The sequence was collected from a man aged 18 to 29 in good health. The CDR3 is CASARDSPYEQYF. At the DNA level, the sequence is TGTGCCAGCGCCCGGGACAGTCCCTACGAGCAGTACTTC.